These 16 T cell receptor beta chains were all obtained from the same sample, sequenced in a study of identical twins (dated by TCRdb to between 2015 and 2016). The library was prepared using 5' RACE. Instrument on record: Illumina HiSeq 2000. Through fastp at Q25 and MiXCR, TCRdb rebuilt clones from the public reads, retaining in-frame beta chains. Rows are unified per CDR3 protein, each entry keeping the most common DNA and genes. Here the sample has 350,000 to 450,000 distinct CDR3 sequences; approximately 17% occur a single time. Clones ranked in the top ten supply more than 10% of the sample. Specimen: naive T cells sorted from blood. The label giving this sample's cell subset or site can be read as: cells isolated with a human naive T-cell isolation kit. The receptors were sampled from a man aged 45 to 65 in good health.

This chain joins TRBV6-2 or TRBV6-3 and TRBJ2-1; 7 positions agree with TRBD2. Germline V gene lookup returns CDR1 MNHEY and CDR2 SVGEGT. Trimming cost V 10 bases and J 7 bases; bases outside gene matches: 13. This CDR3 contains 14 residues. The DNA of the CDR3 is TGTGCCACCGGGTCTAGCGGAACCCGAAATGAGCAGTTCTTC. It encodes CATGSSGTRNEQFF.

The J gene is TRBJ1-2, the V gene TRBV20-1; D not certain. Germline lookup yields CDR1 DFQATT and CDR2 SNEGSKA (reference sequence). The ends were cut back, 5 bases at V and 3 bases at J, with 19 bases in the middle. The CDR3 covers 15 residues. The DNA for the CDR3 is TGCAGTGCTTTGTCCTTCCCGAGGGTTGACTATGGCTACACCTTC. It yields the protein CSALSFPRVDYGYTF.

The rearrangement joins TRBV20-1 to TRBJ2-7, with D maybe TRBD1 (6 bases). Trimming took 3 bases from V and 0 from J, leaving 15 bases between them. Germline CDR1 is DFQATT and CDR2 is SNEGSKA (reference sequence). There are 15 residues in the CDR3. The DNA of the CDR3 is TGCAGTGCTAGGCCCACAGGGAGAAACTCCTACGAGCAGTACTTC. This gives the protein CSARPTGRNSYEQYF.

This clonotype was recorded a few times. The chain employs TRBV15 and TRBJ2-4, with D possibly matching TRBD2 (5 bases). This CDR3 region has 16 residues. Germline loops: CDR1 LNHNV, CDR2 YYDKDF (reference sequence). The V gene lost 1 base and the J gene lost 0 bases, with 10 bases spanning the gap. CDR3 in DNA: TGTGCCACCAGCAGAGGGAATGGACTAGCCAAAAACATTCAGTACTTC. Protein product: CATSRGNGLAKNIQYF.

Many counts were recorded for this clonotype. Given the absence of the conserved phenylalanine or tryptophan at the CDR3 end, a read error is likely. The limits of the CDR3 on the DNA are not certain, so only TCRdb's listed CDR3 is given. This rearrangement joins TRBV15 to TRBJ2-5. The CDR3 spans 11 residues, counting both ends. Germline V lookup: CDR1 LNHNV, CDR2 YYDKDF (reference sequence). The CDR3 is CATKTGPKWQL.

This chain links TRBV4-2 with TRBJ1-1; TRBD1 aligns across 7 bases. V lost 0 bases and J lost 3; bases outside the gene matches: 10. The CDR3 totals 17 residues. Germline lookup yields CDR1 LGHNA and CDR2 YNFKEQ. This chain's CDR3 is CASSQDTTGRAYTEAFF. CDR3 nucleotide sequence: TGTGCCAGCAGCCAAGATACGACAGGGCGAGCGTACACTGAAGCTTTCTTT.

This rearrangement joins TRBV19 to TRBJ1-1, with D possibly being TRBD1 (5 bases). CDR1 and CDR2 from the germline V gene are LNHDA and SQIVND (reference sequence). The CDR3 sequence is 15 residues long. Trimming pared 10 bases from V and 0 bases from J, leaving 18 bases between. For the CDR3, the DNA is TGTGCCACCCGAGCAGCGGGACGGGTGAACACTGAAGCTTTCTTT. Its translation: CATRAAGRVNTEAFF.

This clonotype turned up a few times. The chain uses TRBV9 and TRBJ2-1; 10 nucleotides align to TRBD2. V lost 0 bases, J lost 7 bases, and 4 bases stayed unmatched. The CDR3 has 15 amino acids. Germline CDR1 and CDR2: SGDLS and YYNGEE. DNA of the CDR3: TGTGCCAGCAGCGTAGGGAGGACTAGCGGAAATGAGCAGTTCTTC. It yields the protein CASSVGRTSGNEQFF.

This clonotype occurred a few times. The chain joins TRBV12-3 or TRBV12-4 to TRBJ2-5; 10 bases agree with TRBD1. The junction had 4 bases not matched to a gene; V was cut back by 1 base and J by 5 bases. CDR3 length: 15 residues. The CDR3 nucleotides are TGTGCCAGCAGTTTAGGGGGACAGGGGAGGGAGACCCAGTACTTC. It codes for CASSLGGQGRETQYF.

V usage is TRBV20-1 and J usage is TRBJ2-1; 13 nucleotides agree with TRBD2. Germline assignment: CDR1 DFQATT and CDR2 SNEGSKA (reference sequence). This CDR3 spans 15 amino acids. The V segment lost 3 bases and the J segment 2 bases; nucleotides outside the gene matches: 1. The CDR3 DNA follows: TGCAGTGCTAGGACTAGCGGGAGGACCTACAATGAGCAGTTCTTC. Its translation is CSARTSGRTYNEQFF.

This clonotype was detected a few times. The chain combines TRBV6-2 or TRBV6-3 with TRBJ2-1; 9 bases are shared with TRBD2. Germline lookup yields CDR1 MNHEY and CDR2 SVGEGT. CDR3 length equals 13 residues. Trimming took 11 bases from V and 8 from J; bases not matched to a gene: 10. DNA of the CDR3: TGTGCCTCCCGTGGCGGGGGGGCTGATGAGCAGTTCTTC. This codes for CASRGGGADEQFF.

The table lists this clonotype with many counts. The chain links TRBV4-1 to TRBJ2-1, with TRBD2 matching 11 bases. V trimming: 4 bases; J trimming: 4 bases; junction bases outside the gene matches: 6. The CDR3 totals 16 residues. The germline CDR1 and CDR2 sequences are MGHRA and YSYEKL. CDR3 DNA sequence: TGCGCCAGCAGCCCTCCGCTAGCGGGGGGATACAATGAGCAGTTCTTC. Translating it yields CASSPPLAGGYNEQFF.

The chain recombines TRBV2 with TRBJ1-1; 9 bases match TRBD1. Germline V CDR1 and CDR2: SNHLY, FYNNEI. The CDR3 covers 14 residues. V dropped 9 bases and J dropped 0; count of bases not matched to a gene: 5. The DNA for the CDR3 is TGTGCCAGTGGGACAGGGAATATGAACACTGAAGCTTTCTTT. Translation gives CASGTGNMNTEAFF.

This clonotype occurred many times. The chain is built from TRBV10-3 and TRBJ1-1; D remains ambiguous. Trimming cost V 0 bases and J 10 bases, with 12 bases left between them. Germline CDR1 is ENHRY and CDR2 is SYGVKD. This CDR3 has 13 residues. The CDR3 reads CAISESSGVGAFF. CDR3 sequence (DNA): TGTGCCATCAGTGAGTCATCTGGGGTGGGAGCTTTCTTT.

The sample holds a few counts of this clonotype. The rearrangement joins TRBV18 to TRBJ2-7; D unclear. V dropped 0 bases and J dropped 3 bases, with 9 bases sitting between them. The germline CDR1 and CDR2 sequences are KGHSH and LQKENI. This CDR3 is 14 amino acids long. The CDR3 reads CASSPPGRRYEQYF. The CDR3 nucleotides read TGTGCCAGCTCACCACCGGGCAGACGCTACGAGCAGTACTTC.

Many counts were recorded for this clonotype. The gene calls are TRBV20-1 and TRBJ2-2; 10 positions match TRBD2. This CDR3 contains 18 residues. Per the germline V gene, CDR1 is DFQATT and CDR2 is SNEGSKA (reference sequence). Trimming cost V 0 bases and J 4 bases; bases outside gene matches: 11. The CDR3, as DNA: TGCAGTGCTAGAGACCTCCGCCGACTAGCGGGCAGCACCGGGGAGCTGTTTTTT. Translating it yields CSARDLRRLAGSTGELFF.